The rows below give T cell receptor beta chains drawn from one sample of a study of CD8+ T cells in alopecia areata. The method was immunoSEQ multiplex PCR; TCRdb's version includes in-frame clones alone and lacks a portion of them. In the table there are around 190,000 clones, about 61% of which are singletons. The sequencing sample was made of CD8+ T cells sorted from blood. The receptors shown here come from a human donor in good health. CDR3s include the opening cysteine and the closing phenylalanine or tryptophan. Fields, in order: CDR3 DNA, CDR3 protein, V gene, D gene, clone size, J gene. D genes are given only for firm matches. Only some rows state a clone size, as once, few, many or a class for expanded clones.

DNA: TGCGCCAGCAGCCAGGCGGACCCCGGGGATCAGCCCCAGCATTTT
CDR3: CASSQADPGDQPQHF
V: TRBV4-1
D: NA
size: NA
J: TRBJ1-5

DNA: TGTGCCAGCAGCTTGGGTGGGACAGATACGCAGTATTTT
CDR3: CASSLGGTDTQYF
V: TRBV5-6
D: NA
size: NA
J: TRBJ2-3

DNA: TGCGCCAGCAGCGCGGACAGGGCCGGCTATGGCTACACCTTC
CDR3: CASSADRAGYGYTF
V: TRBV5-1
D: TRBD1
size: once
J: TRBJ1-2

DNA: TGTGCCAGCAGCCCAGGGGCAGGGAGTCAGCCCCAGCATTTT
CDR3: CASSPGAGSQPQHF
V: TRBV5-4
D: NA
size: NA
J: TRBJ1-5

DNA: TGTGCCAGCAGTCCTTCGGGGGGGGCAGAGACCCAGTACTTC
CDR3: CASSPSGGAETQYF
V: TRBV6-5
D: TRBD2
size: NA
J: TRBJ2-5

DNA: TGTGCCAGCAGCCAGGAGGGGCCCCCGTATGGCTACACCTTC
CDR3: CASSQEGPPYGYTF
V: TRBV7-9
D: NA
size: once
J: TRBJ1-2

DNA: TGTGCCAGCTGGGGGGGTGACTATGGCTACACCTTC
CDR3: CASWGGDYGYTF
V: TRBV7-8
D: NA
size: NA
J: TRBJ1-2

DNA: TGTGCCAGCAGCTTAGTTTCCAAGACTCGCGGCTACACCTTC
CDR3: CASSLVSKTRGYTF
V: TRBV7-9
D: NA
size: once
J: TRBJ1-2

DNA: TGTGCCAGCAGTGAAGTGGGGGAAGAGACCCAGTACTTC
CDR3: CASSEVGEETQYF
V: TRBV2
D: NA
size: NA
J: TRBJ2-5

DNA: TGCAGCGTTAGCCCCCCTAGAGGGCAGAGACAAGAGACCCAGTACTTC
CDR3: CSVSPPRGQRQETQYF
V: TRBV29-1
D: NA
size: NA
J: TRBJ2-5

DNA: TGTGCCAGCAGCCCGACAGGGTACACTGAAGCTTTCTTT
CDR3: CASSPTGYTEAFF
V: TRBV2
D: TRBD1
size: few
J: TRBJ1-1

DNA: TGTGCCAGCAGCCAAGAGATGGGACCAACTAATGAAAAACTGTTTTTT
CDR3: CASSQEMGPTNEKLFF
V: TRBV4-2
D: NA
size: few
J: TRBJ1-4

DNA: TGTGCCAGCAGTTCACGGGACAGAAGCAATTCACCCCTCCACTTT
CDR3: CASSSRDRSNSPLHF
V: TRBV6-5
D: TRBD1
size: NA
J: TRBJ1-6

DNA: TGCGCCAGCAGCTTGGACGGGAATCAGCCCCAGCATTTT
CDR3: CASSLDGNQPQHF
V: TRBV5-1
D: NA
size: NA
J: TRBJ1-5

DNA: TGTGCCAGCAGACCGGACCGCACCCCCTACGAGCAGTACTTC
CDR3: CASRPDRTPYEQYF
V: TRBV27
D: NA
size: NA
J: TRBJ2-7

DNA: TGTGCCAGCAGCACCGCGCGGGGGGCCTACGAGCAGTACTTC
CDR3: CASSTARGAYEQYF
V: TRBV13
D: TRBD2
size: NA
J: TRBJ2-7

DNA: TGCGCCAGCAGCCAAGAGGCGTCAGCGAATGAGCAGTTCTTC
CDR3: CASSQEASANEQFF
V: TRBV4-1
D: NA
size: few
J: TRBJ2-1

DNA: TGCAGCGTGGTGGAAAACTATGGCTACACCTTC
CDR3: CSVVENYGYTF
V: TRBV29-1
D: NA
size: NA
J: TRBJ1-2

DNA: TGTGCCAGCAGCGTAGATGGGGTCCAGCCCCAGCATTTT
CDR3: CASSVDGVQPQHF
V: TRBV9
D: NA
size: NA
J: TRBJ1-5

DNA: TGTGCCAGTACCACGAGGGGACAGGGGGGGCCTGAGCAGTTCTTC
CDR3: CASTTRGQGGPEQFF
V: TRBV19
D: TRBD1
size: NA
J: TRBJ2-1

DNA: TGCGCCAGCAGCTTGAGTGGGTGGGACATTCAGTACTTC
CDR3: CASSLSGWDIQYF
V: TRBV5-1
D: NA
size: NA
J: TRBJ2-4

DNA: TGTGCCAGCGCCCTGGGAGCGAACACTGAAGCTTTCTTT
CDR3: CASALGANTEAFF
V: TRBV27
D: NA
size: NA
J: TRBJ1-1

DNA: TGCGCCAGCAGCCAAGACCCAGGAACCCTCTATGGCTACACCTTC
CDR3: CASSQDPGTLYGYTF
V: TRBV4-1
D: NA
size: NA
J: TRBJ1-2

DNA: TGCAGCGTTGCCGCGGGGGACTCCTACGAGCAGTACTTC
CDR3: CSVAAGDSYEQYF
V: TRBV29-1
D: TRBD2
size: NA
J: TRBJ2-7

DNA: TGCAGCGTCCGGGGGCCTGGGACACCATCGTCTAACTATGGCTACACCTTC
CDR3: CSVRGPGTPSSNYGYTF
V: TRBV29-1
D: NA
size: NA
J: TRBJ1-2

DNA: TGTGCCAGCAGTGGGATTCAGACAGGGAATGAGCAGTTCTTC
CDR3: CASSGIQTGNEQFF
V: TRBV25-1
D: TRBD1
size: NA
J: TRBJ2-1

DNA: TGTGCCAGCACCCCCGAGCCCGGCCCCCAGGGTGGCTACACCTTC
CDR3: CASTPEPGPQGGYTF
V: TRBV6-5
D: NA
size: few
J: TRBJ1-2

DNA: TGCGCCAGCAGCCAAGGGATGTCGGGGAGCCCGCCCCAGCATTTT
CDR3: CASSQGMSGSPPQHF
V: TRBV4-1
D: NA
size: NA
J: TRBJ1-5

DNA: TGTGCCAGCAGCTTTCCGGGACAGGGTGGCTACACCTTC
CDR3: CASSFPGQGGYTF
V: TRBV5-4
D: TRBD1
size: NA
J: TRBJ1-2

DNA: TGTGCCAGCAGTGGTACAGGGACTAACTATGGCTACACCTTC
CDR3: CASSGTGTNYGYTF
V: TRBV27
D: NA
size: NA
J: TRBJ1-2

DNA: TGTGCCAGTAGTATGTACACCAATGAGCAGTTCTTC
CDR3: CASSMYTNEQFF
V: TRBV19
D: NA
size: few
J: TRBJ2-1

DNA: TGTGCCAGCAGCTTGGTTCAGGGAGGTCAGCCCCAGCATTTT
CDR3: CASSLVQGGQPQHF
V: TRBV5-6
D: NA
size: NA
J: TRBJ1-5